The TCR beta chain under discussion was sequenced for a study of CD8 T cells in Susac syndrome (dated by TCRdb to about 2019). Looking at the study overall: Whether CD8+ T cell activation and differentiation in Susac syndrome was antigen driven was tested using repertoire sequencing. The clonality of the CD8+ T cell repertoire was compared across over 10 healthy donors, about 14 Susac syndrome patients and 15 multiple sclerosis patients.

RNA was extracted using the RNeasy kit, and about 0.5 to 1 microgram was reverse transcribed with random hexamers. The immunoSEQ multiplex PCR assay, which covers 54 Vbeta and 13 Jbeta segments, was used to amplify TCR beta CDR3 regions. PCR amplification bias was corrected by using a synthetic template baseline for primer optimization and computational correction. The authors processed their data as follows. Reads were annotated to V, D and J genes per IMGT and analyzed with immunoSEQ Analyzer, keeping only productive sequences. Clonality was computed as one minus Shannon entropy normalized by log2 of the number of productive unique sequences. For each patient and control, public and private clones were evaluated among the 100 most prevalent clones. Clones were defined as Susac-specific when absent from the healthy and MS cohorts, from fewer than 1,200 published viral clones and from other ImmuneACCESS disease sequences. The public reads were quality trimmed at Q25 with fastp and then assembled into clones with MiXCR by TCRdb, keeping productive beta chains. Identical CDR3 proteins give one entry, which carries the most common genes and DNA. For this entry, the V and J calls and clone size follow TCRdb and not the study's own pipeline. This sample has 330,000 or so distinct CDR3 sequences in its table, and 89% of those were observed once. The ten top clones hold approximately 0.2% of the sample.

Notes on this clonotype: Its antigen has not been determined. No much larger clone exists at a distance of one base, and base qualities are not known.

Peripheral blood CD8+ and CD4+ T cells from healthy donors, Susac syndrome patients and multiple sclerosis patients were profiled using high-throughput TCR beta sequencing. The multiple sclerosis controls were treatment-naive patients who had stable or active relapsing-remitting disease and met the revised McDonald criteria. Bulk CD8+ and CD4+ T cells were purified by magnetic negative isolation, while CD8+ TEMRA cells were enriched using FACS. Blood was drawn into EDTA tubes, processed within 24 hours, and PBMCs were isolated by density gradient centrifugation. PBMCs destined for TCR sequencing were cryopreserved in liquid nitrogen and later thawed in a 37 °C water bath. The sorted or isolated CD4+, CD8+ and CD8+ TEMRA cells reached a purity of at least 90%. The junction shows trimming of 2 bases on V and 6 bases on J, and the gene matches do not reach 4 bases of it. The CDR3 runs 13 residues from the cysteine to the phenylalanine. Only CDR3 DNA remains: 39 bases, in frame from the first base. For CDR1 and CDR2, the germline V gene (reference sequence) lists MNHNY and SVGAGI.

Study-level results and caveats: The study acknowledged that relatively few individuals were included in the TCR sequencing and HLA analysis.

The sequence links TRBV6-6 to TRBJ2-7, with TRBD1 identical over 7 junction bases. The sequencing input was CD8+ T cells from PBMCs. This TCR was sampled from a human donor with multiple sclerosis. This receptor carries the CDR3 CASSYQGTAEQYF. The DNA is TGTGCCAGCAGTTACCAGGGGACAGCCGAGCAGTACTTC.